The text below deals with one TCR beta chain. Its specificity is unknown. V lost 8 bases to trimming and J lost 4 bases, with 16 bases between them. CDR1 is LNHDA and CDR2 is SQIVND in the germline V gene (reference sequence). The CDR3 loop spans 14 amino acids. The data belong to a study of T cell responses to AZD1222 COVID-19 vaccine. Clones were read by immunoSEQ multiplex PCR, and TCRdb kept only the in-frame ones, dropping some. The sample lists under 150,000 clones, roughly 92% occurring once. Study observations and caveats: Per reports, nearly half of all spike-specific TCRs target regions that are unmutated in variants. Vaccination with two AZD1222 doses was followed by a rise in Spike-specific TCR breadth and depth. At baseline, just five or six AZD1222 recipients tested seropositive. Clonal diversity was possibly underestimated, and the donors were mostly white British, with more females.

The TCR was taken from an adult who received the AZD1222 COVID-19 vaccine. The sample was peripheral blood, taken 28 days after the second AZD1222 dose. The V call is TRBV19, the J call TRBJ2-3; weak D call: TRBD1 (6 bases). The CDR3 protein is CASGVGRGADTQYF. The CDR3 DNA follows: TGTGCCAGTGGAGTCGGCAGGGGAGCAGATACGCAGTATTTT.